The 29 T cell receptor beta chains presented below share a single source sample, sequenced in a study of cytomegalovirus exposure and HLA in healthy donors. PCR involved 60 Vbeta and 13 Jbeta primers. The repertoire was sequenced with immunoSEQ multiplex PCR; TCRdb's copy has only in-frame clones and lacks some. The profile covers roughly 100,000 clones, with about 80% appearing a single time and approximately 1.9% taken by the ten largest. What was sequenced was PBMCs. Receptors were obtained from a woman aged 40-49 years in good health and CMV-seronegative.

V usage is TRBV19 and J usage is TRBJ1-5; D unresolved. The CDR3 has 17 residues. Trimming removed 7 bases at V and 4 bases at J, with 23 bases between. Germline values: CDR1 LNHDA, CDR2 SQIVND (reference sequence). The CDR3 DNA reads as TGTGCCAGTACCGCTGTCGGAGCGTATGCGGGGAATCAGCCCCAGCATTTT. This sequence encodes CASTAVGAYAGNQPQHF.

The V and J genes are TRBV9 and TRBJ1-3; 9 nucleotides match TRBD1. Trimming cost V 6 bases and J 1 base; bases outside gene matches: 8. Germline V lookup: CDR1 SGDLS, CDR2 YYNGEE. This CDR3 is 16 amino acids long. This CDR3 is CASTRDRVSSGNTIYF. CDR3 in DNA: TGTGCCAGCACCAGGGACAGGGTTTCTTCTGGAAACACCATATATTTT. The full variable domain, with the rest looked up from reference TRBV9 and TRBJ1-3, is DSGVTQTPKHLITATGQRVTLRCSPRSGDLSVYWYQQSLDQGLQFLIQYYNGEERAKGNILERFSAQQFPDLHSELNLSSLELGDSALYFCASTRDRVSSGNTIYFGEGSWLTVV.

The V gene is TRBV9, the J gene TRBJ1-2, with 10 nucleotides matching TRBD1. V was clipped by 4 bases and J by 3 bases; unmatched bases: 3. This CDR3 has 14 amino acids. Germline assignment: CDR1 SGDLS and CDR2 YYNGEE. CDR3 loop: CASSQGTGDYGYTF. CDR3 bases: TGTGCCAGCAGCCAAGGGACAGGGGACTATGGCTACACCTTC.

Worth noting for this clone: At one end the junction does not follow the germline gene, possibly because of a read error. The J gene is TRBJ2-1, the V gene TRBV7-9, with 13 nucleotides matching TRBD2. Germline V gene lookup returns CDR1 SEHNR and CDR2 FQNEAQ (reference sequence). There are 15 residues in the CDR3. The CDR3 sequence is CSSSYGLAGEGEQFF. The CDR3 DNA reads as TGTTCCAGCAGTTATGGACTAGCGGGAGAGGGCGAGCAGTTCTTC.

V and J are TRBV9 and TRBJ2-3, with 7 nucleotides matching TRBD1. Looked up from germline, CDR1 is SGDLS and CDR2 is YYNGEE. The CDR3 is 13 residues long. V lost 0 bases and J lost 8; bases outside the gene matches: 3. The CDR3 nucleotides are TGTGCCAGCAGCGTAGCTACAGGGGCTACGCAGTATTTT. It encodes CASSVATGATQYF.

This clone was detected only a few times. The chain carries TRBV4-1 and TRBJ2-7; the D is unclear. Germline V gene data show CDR1 as MGHRA and CDR2 as YSYEKL. V lost 2 bases and J lost 2, with 10 bases in between. The CDR3 covers 14 residues. The CDR3 loop is CASSQLQLTYEQYF. The CDR3 DNA reads as TGCGCCAGCAGCCAACTACAGCTAACCTACGAGCAGTACTTC.

The genes are TRBV28 and TRBJ1-4; TRBD1 is a possible D gene (6 bases). The length of the CDR3 is 13 residues. Germline CDR1 and CDR2: MDHEN and SYDVKM. Trimming removed 7 bases at V and 8 bases at J, with 14 bases between. The CDR3 DNA reads TGTGCCAGCACCAGCGGGGGCCGAGAAAAACTGTTTTTT. This codes for CASTSGGREKLFF.

The CDR3 spells CASSGQGLRNQPQHF. CDR3 nucleotide sequence: TGTGCCAGCAGTGGCCAGGGGTTAAGGAATCAGCCCCAGCATTTT. The J gene is TRBJ1-5, the V gene TRBV27; maybe TRBD1 (6 bases). In germline, CDR1 is MNHEY, CDR2 SMNVEV (reference sequence). V was pared by 5 bases and J by 4 bases, with 15 bases between. The CDR3 extends over 15 amino acids.

J is TRBJ2-3 and V is TRBV5-4; 8 nucleotides match TRBD2. Germline CDR1 SGHNT, CDR2 YYREEE (reference sequence). The J segment lost 8 bases and the V segment lost 2 bases, leaving 7 bases of the junction unmatched. The CDR3 consists of 14 residues. The chain's CDR3 is CASSFSGKAGTQYF. In DNA form, the CDR3 reads TGTGCCAGCAGCTTTAGCGGGAAAGCGGGTACGCAGTATTTT.

The chain combines TRBV19 with TRBJ1-1, with TRBD1 identical over 7 bases. V lost 10 bases to trimming and J lost 0 bases; unmatched junction nucleotides: 5. The CDR3 has 13 residues. Per germline, CDR1 LNHDA and CDR2 SQIVND (reference sequence). CDR3 nucleotide sequence: TGTGCCACCCGAGGGGGCCTGAACACTGAAGCTTTCTTT. Its translation is CATRGGLNTEAFF.

This clone was seen a few times. The chain uses TRBV11-3 and TRBJ2-7; weak D call: TRBD1 (8 bases). Germline CDR1 SGHNT, CDR2 YENEEA. This CDR3 is built from 19 residues. The ends were cut back, 1 base at V and 2 bases at J, with 24 bases in the middle. CDR3: CASSLGGGKGGTGTYEQYF. CDR3 DNA: TGTGCCAGCAGCTTAGGAGGTGGAAAGGGAGGGACAGGAACCTACGAGCAGTACTTC.

V and J are TRBV5-1 and TRBJ2-5; possible D gene TRBD1, 5 bases. There are 15 residues in the CDR3. Germline V lookup: CDR1 SGHRS, CDR2 YFSETQ. Deletions cut 3 bases from V and 5 bases from J, with 17 bases between. The CDR3 protein is CASSSGMTVGETQYF. CDR3 in DNA: TGCGCCAGCAGCTCCGGAATGACAGTGGGTGAGACCCAGTACTTC.

The rearrangement links TRBV19 to TRBJ1-2; D is undetermined. The length of the CDR3 is 15 residues. V was pared by 0 bases and J by 4 bases, with 12 bases between. The germline CDR1 and CDR2 sequences are LNHDA and SQIVND (reference sequence). The CDR3 sequence is CASSIDGESFYGYTF. Written as DNA, the CDR3 is TGTGCCAGTAGTATAGACGGGGAGTCTTTCTATGGCTACACCTTC. Together with reference TRBV19 and TRBJ1-2, the CDR3 gives the full variable domain: DGGITQSPKYLFRKEGQNVTLSCEQNLNHDAMYWYRQDPGQGLRLIYYSQIVNDFQKGDIAEGYSVSREKKESFPLTVTSAQKNPTAFYLCASSIDGESFYGYTFGSGTRLTVV.

The chain has TRBV5-1 and TRBJ1-5, with 7 bases identical to TRBD1. J was trimmed by 5 bases and V by 4 bases; bases with no gene match: 3. Germline assignment: CDR1 SGHRS and CDR2 YFSETQ. The CDR3 runs 13 residues. The CDR3 sequence is CASSDQGDQPQHF. Written as DNA, the CDR3 is TGCGCCAGCAGCGATCAGGGGGATCAGCCCCAGCATTTT. Full variable domain (rest looked up from reference TRBV5-1 and TRBJ1-5): KAGVTQTPRYLIKTRGQQVTLSCSPISGHRSVSWYQQTPGQGLQFLFEYFSETQRNKGNFPGRFSGRQFSNSRSEMNVSTLELGDSALYLCASSDQGDQPQHFGDGTRLSIL.

This clone was observed a single time. The V gene is TRBV2, the J gene TRBJ2-2, with 8 bases aligning to TRBD2. The ends lost 2 bases at V and 1 base at J; junction bases unmatched: 15. The germline CDR1 and CDR2 sequences are SNHLY and FYNNEI. This CDR3 has 20 amino acids. CDR3 bases: TGTGCCAGCAGTGAAACCTTAGCGGGACCTTCCCGCGGGAACACCGGGGAGCTGTTTTTT. It yields the protein CASSETLAGPSRGNTGELFF.

This chain links TRBV19 with TRBJ1-5; D uncertain. V lost 0 bases and J 5 bases, leaving 8 bases between the germline ends. The CDR3 covers 14 residues. Per germline, CDR1 LNHDA and CDR2 SQIVND (reference sequence). CDR3 nucleotide sequence: TGTGCCAGTAGTATAGAGGGCGCCTATCAGCCCCAGCATTTT. Translated: CASSIEGAYQPQHF.

The V call is TRBV27, the J call TRBJ2-7, with D possibly matching TRBD2 (6 bases). The V and J ends lost 3 bases and 0 bases respectively, with 15 bases between them. Per the germline V gene, CDR1 is MNHEY and CDR2 is SMNVEV (reference sequence). This CDR3 region has 16 residues. CDR3 amino acids: CASSFSSSESSYEQYF. The CDR3 coding sequence is TGTGCCAGCAGTTTTTCCTCTAGCGAAAGCTCCTACGAGCAGTACTTC.

This clone was recorded once. The V gene is TRBV28, the J gene TRBJ1-1, with D perhaps TRBD1 (5 bases). V was trimmed by 7 bases and J by 5 bases, leaving 26 bases between them. The CDR3 loop spans 17 amino acids. Germline CDR1 and CDR2: MDHEN and SYDVKM. In nucleotides, the CDR3 is TGTGCCAGCACCCCAAAGGGGTGGGATCTTCAGGGAACTGAAGCTTTCTTT. It translates to CASTPKGWDLQGTEAFF.

The gene calls are TRBV9 and TRBJ2-2, with TRBD2 matching 8 bases. Germline CDR1 is SGDLS and CDR2 is YYNGEE. Trimming cost V 2 bases and J 5 bases; bases outside gene matches: 8. The CDR3 totals 16 residues. CDR3 DNA sequence: TGTGCCAGCAGCGTGTTAGCGGGAAGAGAAACCGGGGAGCTGTTTTTT. This translates into CASSVLAGRETGELFF.

V and J are TRBV7-2 and TRBJ2-2, with D perhaps matching TRBD1 (8 bases). CDR3 length equals 15 residues. The V end was cut by 5 bases, the J end by 4 bases, with 14 bases between. Germline loops: CDR1 SGHTA, CDR2 FQGNSA. CDR3 nucleotide sequence: TGTGCCAGCAGCCCCACAGGGGGGGTCACCGGGGAGCTGTTTTTT. Its protein is CASSPTGGVTGELFF.

This clone was seen more than once but under ten times. The J gene is TRBJ2-7, the V gene TRBV9, with D possibly matching TRBD1 (5 bases). Germline lookup yields CDR1 SGDLS and CDR2 YYNGEE. CDR3 size: 16 residues. The V end was cut by 0 bases, the J end by 1 base, with 14 bases between. CDR3 residues: CASSVAIDSPSYEQYF. The CDR3 DNA follows: TGTGCCAGCAGCGTAGCCATCGACAGTCCTTCCTACGAGCAGTACTTC.

This clone is medium-sized by share. The chain employs TRBV5-6 and TRBJ2-1, with 9 nucleotides matching TRBD2. With V trimmed by 1 base and J by 0 bases, 8 bases remained unmatched. CDR1 is SGHDT and CDR2 is YYEEEE in the germline V gene. This CDR3 comprises 18 residues. The CDR3: CASSLSWTSASSYNEQFF. The DNA for the CDR3 is TGTGCCAGCAGCTTGAGTTGGACTAGCGCGAGCTCCTACAATGAGCAGTTCTTC.

A word on this clone: At one end the junction does not follow the germline gene, possibly because of a read error. The chain links TRBV7-7 to TRBJ2-2; possible D gene TRBD2, 5 bases. CDR1 is SSHAT and CDR2 is FNYEAQ in the germline V gene (reference sequence). The length of the CDR3 is 15 residues. The CDR3 DNA follows: TGTGCTAGCAGCTTAGTGCCGGGAAACACCGGGGAGCTGTTTTTT. Protein: CASSLVPGNTGELFF.

The chain couples TRBV6-1 to TRBJ2-7, with D maybe TRBD1 (6 bases). The CDR3 is 15 amino acids. Germline values: CDR1 MNHNS, CDR2 SASEGT. V was cut by 4 bases and J by 2 bases, with 15 bases left in between. This CDR3 reads CASSGRGWVAYEQYF. The CDR3 DNA reads as TGTGCCAGCAGTGGCAGGGGTTGGGTAGCCTACGAGCAGTACTTC.

The chain joins TRBV30 to TRBJ2-2, with a tentative D call TRBD1 (5 bases). The CDR3 is 13 residues long. Germline V CDR1 and CDR2: GTSNPN, SVGIG (reference sequence). V was cut by 4 bases and J by 2 bases, with 8 bases left in between. The CDR3 DNA reads as TGTGCCTGGACAGGGATTAACACCGGGGAGCTGTTTTTT. It codes for CAWTGINTGELFF.

The chain employs TRBV7-2 and TRBJ1-2, with 8 bases fitting TRBD1. This CDR3 has 14 amino acids. J lost 6 bases, V lost 0 bases, and 3 bases had no gene match. Germline assignment: CDR1 SGHTA and CDR2 FQGNSA. Here the CDR3 reads CASSLANRGDGYTF. In DNA, the CDR3 is TGTGCCAGCAGCTTAGCCAACAGGGGGGATGGCTACACCTTC. Using reference TRBV7-2 and TRBJ1-2 for the parts outside the CDR3, the full variable domain is GAGVSQSPSNKVTEKGKDVELRCDPISGHTALYWYRQSLGQGLEFLIYFQGNSAPDKSGLPSDRFSAERTGGSVSTLTIQRTQQEDSAVYLCASSLANRGDGYTFGSGTRLTVV.

The chain recombines TRBV7-3 with TRBJ2-3; D gene uncertain. Germline V gene data show CDR1 as SGHTA and CDR2 as FQGTGA. This CDR3 has 14 residues. V lost 5 bases and J 14 bases, leaving 23 bases between the germline ends. DNA of the CDR3: TGTGCCAGCAGCCCCACCGCGGAGAGAGGTTCTCGGTATTTT. The encoded protein is CASSPTAERGSRYF.

The chain is built from TRBV13 and TRBJ2-1; TRBD2 matches at 7 bases. V shed 6 bases, J shed 2 bases, and the junction held 13 bases outside the gene matches. This CDR3 contains 17 residues. Germline CDR1 PRHDT, CDR2 FYEKMQ (reference sequence). DNA of the CDR3: TGTGCCAGCAGTTCAGGGATAGCGGGCTCCACCTACAATGAGCAGTTCTTC. Protein product: CASSSGIAGSTYNEQFF.

The chain joins TRBV5-1 to TRBJ1-2, with D uncertain. CDR3 length: 15 residues. Deletions cut 4 bases from V and 2 bases from J, with 15 bases between. Germline CDR1 is SGHRS and CDR2 is YFSETQ. The CDR3 DNA follows: TGCGCCAGCAGCCCTTTCGAGGGAGCGAACTATGGCTACACCTTC. Its protein product is CASSPFEGANYGYTF.